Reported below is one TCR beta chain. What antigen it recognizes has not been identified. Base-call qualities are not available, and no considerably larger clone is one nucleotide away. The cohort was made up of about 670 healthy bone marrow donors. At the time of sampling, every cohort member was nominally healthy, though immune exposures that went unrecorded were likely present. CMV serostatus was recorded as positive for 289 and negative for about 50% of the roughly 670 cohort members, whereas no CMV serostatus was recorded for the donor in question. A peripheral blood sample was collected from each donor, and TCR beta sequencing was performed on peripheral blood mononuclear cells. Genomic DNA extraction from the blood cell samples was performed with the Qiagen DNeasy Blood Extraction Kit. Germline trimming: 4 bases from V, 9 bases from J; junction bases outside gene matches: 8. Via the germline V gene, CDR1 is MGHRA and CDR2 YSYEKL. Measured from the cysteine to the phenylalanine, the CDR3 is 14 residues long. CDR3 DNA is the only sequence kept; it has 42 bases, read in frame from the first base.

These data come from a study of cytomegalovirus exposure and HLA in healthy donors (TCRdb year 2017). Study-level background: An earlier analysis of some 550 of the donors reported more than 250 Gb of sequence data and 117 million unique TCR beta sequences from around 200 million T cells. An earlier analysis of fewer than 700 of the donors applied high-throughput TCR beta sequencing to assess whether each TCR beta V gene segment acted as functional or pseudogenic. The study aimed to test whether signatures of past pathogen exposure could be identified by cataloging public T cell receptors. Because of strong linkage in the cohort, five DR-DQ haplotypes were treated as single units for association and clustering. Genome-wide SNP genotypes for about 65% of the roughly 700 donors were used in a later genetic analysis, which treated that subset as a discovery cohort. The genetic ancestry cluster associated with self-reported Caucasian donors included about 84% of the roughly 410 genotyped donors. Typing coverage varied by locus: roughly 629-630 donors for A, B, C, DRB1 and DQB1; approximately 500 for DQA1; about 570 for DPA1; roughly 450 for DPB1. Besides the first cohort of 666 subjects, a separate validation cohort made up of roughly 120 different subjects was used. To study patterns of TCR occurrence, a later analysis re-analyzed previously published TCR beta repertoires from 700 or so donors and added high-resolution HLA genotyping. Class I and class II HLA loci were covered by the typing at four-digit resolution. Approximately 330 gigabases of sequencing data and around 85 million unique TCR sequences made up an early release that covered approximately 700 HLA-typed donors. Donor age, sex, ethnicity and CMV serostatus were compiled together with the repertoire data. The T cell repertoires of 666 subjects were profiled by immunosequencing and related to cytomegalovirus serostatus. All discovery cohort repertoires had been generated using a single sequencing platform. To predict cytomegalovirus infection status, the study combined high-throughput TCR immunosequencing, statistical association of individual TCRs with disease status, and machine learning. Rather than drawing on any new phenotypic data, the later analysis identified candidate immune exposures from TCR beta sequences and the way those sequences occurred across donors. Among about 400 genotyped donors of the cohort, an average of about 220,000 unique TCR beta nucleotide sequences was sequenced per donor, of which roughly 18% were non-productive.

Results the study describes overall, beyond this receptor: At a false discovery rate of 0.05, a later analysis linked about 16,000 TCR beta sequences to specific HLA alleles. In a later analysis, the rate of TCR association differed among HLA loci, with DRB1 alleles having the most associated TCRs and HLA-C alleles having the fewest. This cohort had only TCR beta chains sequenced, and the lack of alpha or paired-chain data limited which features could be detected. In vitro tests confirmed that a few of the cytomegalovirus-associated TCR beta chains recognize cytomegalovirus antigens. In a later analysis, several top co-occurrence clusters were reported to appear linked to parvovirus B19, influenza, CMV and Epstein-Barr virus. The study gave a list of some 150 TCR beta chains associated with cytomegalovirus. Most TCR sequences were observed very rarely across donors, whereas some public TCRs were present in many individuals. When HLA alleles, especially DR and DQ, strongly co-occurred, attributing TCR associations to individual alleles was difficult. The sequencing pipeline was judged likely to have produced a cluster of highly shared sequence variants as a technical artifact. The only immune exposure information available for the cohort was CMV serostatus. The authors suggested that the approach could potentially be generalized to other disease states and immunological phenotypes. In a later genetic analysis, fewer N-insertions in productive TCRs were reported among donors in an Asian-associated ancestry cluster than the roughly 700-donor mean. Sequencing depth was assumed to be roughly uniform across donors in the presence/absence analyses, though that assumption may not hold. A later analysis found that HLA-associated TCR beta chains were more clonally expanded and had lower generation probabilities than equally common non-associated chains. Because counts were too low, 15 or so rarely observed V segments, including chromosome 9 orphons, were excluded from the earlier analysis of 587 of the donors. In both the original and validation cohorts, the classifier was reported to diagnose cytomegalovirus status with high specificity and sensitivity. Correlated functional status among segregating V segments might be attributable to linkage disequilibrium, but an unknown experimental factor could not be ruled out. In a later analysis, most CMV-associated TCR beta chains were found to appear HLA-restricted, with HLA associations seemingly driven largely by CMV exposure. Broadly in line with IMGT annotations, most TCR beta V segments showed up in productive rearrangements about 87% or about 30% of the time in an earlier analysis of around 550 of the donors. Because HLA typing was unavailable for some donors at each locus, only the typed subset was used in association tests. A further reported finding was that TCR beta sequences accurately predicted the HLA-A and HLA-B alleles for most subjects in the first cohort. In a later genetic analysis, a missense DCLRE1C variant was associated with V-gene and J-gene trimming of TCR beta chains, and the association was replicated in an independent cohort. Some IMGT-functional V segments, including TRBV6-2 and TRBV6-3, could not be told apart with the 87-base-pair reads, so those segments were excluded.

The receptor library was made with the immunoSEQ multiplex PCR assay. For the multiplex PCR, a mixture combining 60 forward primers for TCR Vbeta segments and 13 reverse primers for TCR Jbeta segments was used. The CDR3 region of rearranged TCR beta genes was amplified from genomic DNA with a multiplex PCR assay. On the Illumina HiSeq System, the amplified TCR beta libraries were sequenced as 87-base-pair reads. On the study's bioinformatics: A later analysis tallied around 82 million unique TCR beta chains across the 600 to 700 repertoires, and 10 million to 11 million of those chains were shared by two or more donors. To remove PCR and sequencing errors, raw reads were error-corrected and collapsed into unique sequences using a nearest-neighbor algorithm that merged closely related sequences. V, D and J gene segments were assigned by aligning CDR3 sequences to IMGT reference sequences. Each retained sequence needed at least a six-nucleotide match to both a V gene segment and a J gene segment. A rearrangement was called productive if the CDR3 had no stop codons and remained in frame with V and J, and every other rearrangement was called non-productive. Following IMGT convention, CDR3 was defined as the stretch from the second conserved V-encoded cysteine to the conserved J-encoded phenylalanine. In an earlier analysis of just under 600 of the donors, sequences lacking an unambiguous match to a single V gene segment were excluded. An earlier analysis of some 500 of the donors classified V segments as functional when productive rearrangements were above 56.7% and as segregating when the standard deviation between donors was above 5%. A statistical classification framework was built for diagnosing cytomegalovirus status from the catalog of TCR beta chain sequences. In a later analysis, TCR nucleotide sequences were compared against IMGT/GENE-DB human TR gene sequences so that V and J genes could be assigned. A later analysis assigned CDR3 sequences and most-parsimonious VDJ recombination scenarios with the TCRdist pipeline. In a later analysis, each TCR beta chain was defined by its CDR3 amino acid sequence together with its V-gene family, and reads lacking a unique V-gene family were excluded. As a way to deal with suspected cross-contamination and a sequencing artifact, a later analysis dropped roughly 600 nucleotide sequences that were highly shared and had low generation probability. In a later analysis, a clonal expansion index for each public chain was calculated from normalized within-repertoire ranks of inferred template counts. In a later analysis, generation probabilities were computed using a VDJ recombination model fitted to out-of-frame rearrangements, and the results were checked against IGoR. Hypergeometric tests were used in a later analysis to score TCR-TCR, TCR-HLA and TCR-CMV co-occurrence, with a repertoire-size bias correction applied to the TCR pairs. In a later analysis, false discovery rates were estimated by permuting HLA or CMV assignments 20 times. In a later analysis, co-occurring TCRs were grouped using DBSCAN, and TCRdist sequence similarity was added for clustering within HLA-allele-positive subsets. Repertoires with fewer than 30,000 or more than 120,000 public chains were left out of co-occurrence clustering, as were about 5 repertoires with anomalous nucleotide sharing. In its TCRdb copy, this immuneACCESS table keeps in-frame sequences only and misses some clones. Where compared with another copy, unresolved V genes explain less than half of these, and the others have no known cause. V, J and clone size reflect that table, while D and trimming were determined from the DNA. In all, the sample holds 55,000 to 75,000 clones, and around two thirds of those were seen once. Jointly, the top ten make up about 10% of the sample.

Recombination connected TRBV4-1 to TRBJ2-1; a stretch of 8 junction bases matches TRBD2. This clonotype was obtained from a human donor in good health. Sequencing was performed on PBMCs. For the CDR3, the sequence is CASSREAGGSEQFF. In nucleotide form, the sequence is TGCGCCAGCAGCCGAGAGGCGGGGGGAAGTGAGCAGTTCTTC.